Below, one T cell receptor beta chain is given with its context. Its antigen is as yet unknown. These data originate in a study of shared clonotypes between healthy human individuals. Every contributor of samples was a Caucasian grown-up residing in Nashville, Tennessee. Study-wide results and limits: The authors expected sequencing depth to affect clonotype sharing among donors.

The CDR3 totals 14 residues. CDR1 is LNHDA, CDR2 SQIVND, per germline (reference sequence). Trimming cost V 0 bases and J 1 base, with 6 bases left between them. The sequenced material, unsorted PBMC DNA, was run on ten immunoSEQ deep assay plates. Per the study methods: ImmunoSEQ only sent back junction sequences with no quality scores, so filtering was done differently. The method was immunoSEQ multiplex PCR; TCRdb's version includes in-frame clones alone and lacks a portion of them. From that table come the V and J calls and clone size; the DNA was used to work out D and trimming. Of hundreds of thousands of clones listed, 70% to 80% are singletons.

The TCR was taken from a woman between 40 and 55 years old in good health. Some clones in this sample may be carry-over from other donors' samples. Sequencing used PBMCs. This rearrangement joins TRBV19 to TRBJ1-2; D is unresolved. DNA of the CDR3: TGTGCCAGTAGTATAGACCCCTTTAACTATGGCTACACCTTC. This sequence encodes CASSIDPFNYGYTF.